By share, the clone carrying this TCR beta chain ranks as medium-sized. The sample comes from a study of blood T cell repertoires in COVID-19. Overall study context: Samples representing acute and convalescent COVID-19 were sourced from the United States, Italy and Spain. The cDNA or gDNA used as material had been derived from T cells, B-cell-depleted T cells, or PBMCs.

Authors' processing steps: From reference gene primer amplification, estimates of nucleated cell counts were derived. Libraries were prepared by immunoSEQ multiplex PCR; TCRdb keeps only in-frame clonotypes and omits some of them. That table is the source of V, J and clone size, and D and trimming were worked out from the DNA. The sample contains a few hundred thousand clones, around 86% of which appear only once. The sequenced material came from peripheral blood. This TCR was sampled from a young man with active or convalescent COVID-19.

CDR3 amino acids: CASSFRLADLSYEQYF. The CDR3 nucleotides are TGTGCCAGCAGTTTCCGCCTAGCGGACCTCTCCTACGAGCAGTACTTC. The chain carries TRBV27 and TRBJ2-7; TRBD2 agrees at 7 bases. Trimming cost V 3 bases and J 0 bases; bases outside gene matches: 8. CDR3 length: 16 amino acids. From germline, CDR1 is MNHEY and CDR2 SMNVEV (reference sequence).